Listed below are T cell receptor beta chains from one sample, sequenced in a study of T cells after yellow fever vaccination. TCRdb called the 5' RACE reads again in MiXCR, with one record for every CDR3 protein. The sample lists about 49,000 distinct CDR3 sequences, roughly 7.5% occurring once. Sample: CD8+ T cells sorted from PBMCs, taken about 2 weeks after the first yellow fever vaccination. The receptors here all came from a man younger than 35 who received the YFV17D yellow fever vaccine. CDR3s include the opening cysteine and the closing phenylalanine or tryptophan. Clone size is stated in some rows and not others, as once, few, many or a class when expanded.

13	TRBV11-2	many	CASSSYSTDTQYF
18	TRBV13	many	CASSGGQGSSVRQETQYF
14	TRBV20-1	many	CSARDQGGGTEAFF
19	TRBV11-2	many	CASSLGGMTARLLRETQYF
14	TRBV7-9	many	CASKTSGGSYEQFF
15	TRBV3-1	many	CASSQVRGGYNEQFF
14	TRBV27	many	CASSFAGSYNEQFF
11	TRBV7-9	many	CASEGPNTQYF
14	TRBV12-3/TRBV12-4	many	CASSLLAGGETQYF
12	TRBV10-2	many	CASGRGYNEQFF
15	TRBV6-2/TRBV6-3	.	CASSPPGSRDSPLHF
13	TRBV4-3	many	CASSQVTSGGQFF
11	TRBV6-5	many	CASRDVNEAFF
16	TRBV7-8	many	CASSLGAGGPSGELFF
19	TRBV5-4	.	CAISPGLASGGPEGETQYF
15	TRBV4-1	few	CASSQLRQGINEQFF
13	TRBV30	many	CAWSAVSADTQYF
13	TRBV7-3	.	CASSSRAWDEAFF
14	TRBV19	.	CASSRGQGANTQYF
14	TRBV5-6	many	CASSRGRAQETQYF
15	TRBV28	many	CASSLESDRFTEAFF
22	TRBV6-2/TRBV6-3	many	CASSYNPPMGLAGELRYNEQFF
13	TRBV29-1	many	CSVVGGVAETQYF
17	TRBV4-2	many	CASSPLDQGWEGGELFF
18	TRBV9	few	CASSVAPPGLAVYNEQFF
14	TRBV20-1	many	CSATGTVSSYEQYF
14	TRBV9	few	CASSSGTSAYEQYF
15	TRBV4-1	many	CASSQGGMMSQPQHF
14	TRBV7-9	.	CASSRRTGKGGYTF
16	TRBV28	many	CASRSFRPGHSYEQYF
13	TRBV6-2/TRBV6-3	many	CASSYWGDQPQHF
15	TRBV4-2	many	CASSQVEGDSYEQYF
13	TRBV7-2	many	CASSPGPYNEQFF
15	TRBV19	many	CASSRPGQGQETQYF
14	TRBV4-3	few	CASSQDLGRDEQFF
14	TRBV7-8	many	CASSLDGLHYEQYF
15	TRBV12-3/TRBV12-4	many	CASSSRDSNTGELFF
14	TRBV5-5	few	CASTIKDFAYGYTF
18	TRBV6-2/TRBV6-3	many	CASSAPGQESSGANVLTF
16	TRBV12-3/TRBV12-4	many	CASSSGQGSRSYEQYF